This is a list of T cell receptor beta chains from one sample in a study of cytomegalovirus exposure and HLA in healthy donors. The data were produced by immunoSEQ multiplex PCR, yet TCRdb's version contains in-frame clones alone and is incomplete. The sample holds 160,000 or so clones, around four fifths seen once. The sequenced sample consisted of PBMCs. The origin of the receptors is a man between 18 and 35 years old in good health and CMV-seronegative. Each CDR3 is given with its conserved first and last residue.

cdr3_length j_call v_call cdr3_aa
13 TRBJ1-5 TRBV28 CASSPSAVQPQHF
15 TRBJ2-2 TRBV5-5 CASSPNQGNTGELFF
12 TRBJ2-7 TRBV19 CATQGSAYEQYF
15 TRBJ1-2 TRBV4-1 CASSQGRASNYGYTF
15 TRBJ2-7 TRBV27 CASRRGDRGAYEQYF
14 TRBJ1-4 TRBV27 CASSEDISYEKLFF
13 TRBJ1-5 TRBV7-2 CASSPHPGQPQHF
14 TRBJ2-1 TRBV5-1 CASSLTGGYNEQFF
14 TRBJ2-1 TRBV5-1 CASSEGVPYNEQFF
14 TRBJ2-3 TRBV2 CASSPWGGGDTQYF
15 TRBJ2-1 TRBV29-1 CSVETLTAGGRGQFF
11 TRBJ1-1 TRBV20-1 CSAWLNTEAFF
16 TRBJ2-1 TRBV27 CASSPRDRASYNEQFF
14 TRBJ2-1 TRBV27 CASSADRGDNEQFF
16 TRBJ1-1 TRBV23-1 CASSRMGETMNTEAFF
12 TRBJ1-1 TRBV30 CAWSENRAGAFF
16 TRBJ2-2 TRBV6-4 CASSRRGGAHTGELFF
16 TRBJ2-5 TRBV28 CASTRRRDGWGETQYF
16 TRBJ2-5 TRBV7-9 CASSSTSGRAQETQYF
13 TRBJ1-1 TRBV30 CAWSTTGRAEAFF
11 TRBJ2-1 TRBV11-2 CASSITSGSVF
13 TRBJ2-2 TRBV6-4 CASSGQDTGELFF
13 TRBJ1-2 TRBV28 CASRIQGAGGYTF
15 TRBJ2-3 TRBV27 CASSWTGGVSDTQYF
12 TRBJ2-2 TRBV7-3 CASSRYTGELFF
16 TRBJ1-5 TRBV7-9 CSSSLYMQGGPVAQHF
15 TRBJ2-5 TRBV7-2 CASALAGTGAETQYF
15 TRBJ2-6 TRBV2 CASSEGGSGANVLTF
15 TRBJ1-5 TRBV28 CASSLIGKGTQPQHF
14 TRBJ2-7 TRBV13 CASSSQLGGDEQYF
18 TRBJ2-3 TRBV5-1 CASSAVGNLRDRADTQYF
15 TRBJ1-2 TRBV4-1 CASSQVTGSNYGYTF
15 TRBJ2-6 TRBV15 CATSSRGFGANVLTF
13 TRBJ1-1 TRBV9 CASSVSPGTEAFF
14 TRBJ2-5 TRBV28 CASRPTDSRETQYF
14 TRBJ1-4 TRBV27 CASSPKTGDEKLFF
12 TRBJ1-5 TRBV29-1 CSVGTGNQPQHF
15 TRBJ1-5 TRBV5-1 CASSLGGESNQPQHF
15 TRBJ1-2 TRBV10-3 CAISHGTGSNYGYTF
14 TRBJ2-3 TRBV9 CASSANRGTDTQYF
13 TRBJ2-7 TRBV10-3 CATSTSGSYEQYF
13 TRBJ2-7 TRBV7-2 CASSLKYSGEQYF
15 TRBJ2-1 TRBV6-5 CASSRGTGRDNEQFF
13 TRBJ2-7 TRBV19 CASSLGRGYEQYF
15 TRBJ2-7 TRBV11-2 CASSFSDRVSYEQYF
16 TRBJ1-6 TRBV12-1 CASRVTGERNNSPLHF
12 TRBJ2-1 TRBV11-3 CASSRVHNEQFF
15 TRBJ1-3 TRBV5-1 CASSREGVSGNTIYF
15 TRBJ2-7 TRBV9 CASGPDRATSYEQYF
14 TRBJ2-5 TRBV29-1 CSVDDSEHEETQYF
14 TRBJ2-7 TRBV5-1 CASSLGQHRDEQYF
16 TRBJ2-5 TRBV7-2 CASSLSLGPVQETQYF
19 TRBJ1-3 TRBV11-2 CASSLVFSPGRYAGNTIYF
15 TRBJ1-1 TRBV7-2 CASSLALGAGKEAFF
18 TRBJ1-2 TRBV7-9 CSSSSPALGSPRNYGYTF
15 TRBJ1-2 TRBV7-9 CASSRPGHEIYGYTF
14 TRBJ1-4 TRBV6-6 CASRGQGGQEKLFF
14 TRBJ1-5 TRBV27 CASSPWDRDQPQHF